This TCR beta chain was found in a study of healthy donors' naive CD4 and CD8 T cells. Study summary: Donors, half of them female, were 20-25, 40-50 or 60-70 years old.

Findings and caveats of the study: Reportedly, most V and J gene segments showed naive CD4+ versus CD8+ bias. Possible naive T cell homeostatic proliferation bias remained unaddressed. Negatively charged CDR3s marked CD8+ lineage; positively charged CDR3s marked CD4+ lineage.

A linear amplification protocol produced the TCR libraries from 450 to 500 ng of total RNA. TCRdb re-analysed the reads in MiXCR, keeping a single row per CDR3 protein. The table shows about 180,000 distinct CDR3 sequences, with around three quarters occurring only once. The CDR3 consists of 12 residues. The V and J ends lost 6 bases and 4 bases respectively, with 9 bases between them. Germline V CDR1 and CDR2: MDHEN, SYDVKM. Notes on this clonotype: Its specificity is unknown.

This sequence originates from a pool of human donors in good health; the sample pools cells from several healthy donors. Source material: naive CD4+ and CD8+ T cells sorted from blood, pooled from several donors. The V and J genes are TRBV28 and TRBJ1-1; maybe TRBD1 (5 bases). The CDR3 reads CASSPRVTEAFF. CDR3 DNA: TGTGCCAGCAGCCCCAGGGTCACTGAAGCTTTCTTT.